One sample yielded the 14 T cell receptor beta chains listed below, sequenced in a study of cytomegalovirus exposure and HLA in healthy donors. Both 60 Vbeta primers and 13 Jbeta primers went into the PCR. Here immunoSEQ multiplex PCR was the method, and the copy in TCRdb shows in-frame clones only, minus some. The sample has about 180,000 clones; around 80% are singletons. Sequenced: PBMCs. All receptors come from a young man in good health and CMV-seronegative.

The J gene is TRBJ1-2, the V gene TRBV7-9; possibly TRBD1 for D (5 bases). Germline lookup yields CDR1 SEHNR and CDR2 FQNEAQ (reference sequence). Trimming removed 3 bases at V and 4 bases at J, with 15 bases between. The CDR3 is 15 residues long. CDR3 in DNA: TGTGCCAGCAGCTTTTACCAAGGGGAAGTCTATGGCTACACCTTC. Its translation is CASSFYQGEVYGYTF.

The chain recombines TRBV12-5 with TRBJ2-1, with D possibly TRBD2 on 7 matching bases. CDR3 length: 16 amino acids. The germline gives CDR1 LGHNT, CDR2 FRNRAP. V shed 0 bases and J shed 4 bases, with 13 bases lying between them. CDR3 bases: TGTGCTAGTGGTTTGGTATTAGGGGGGGGATACAATGAGCAGTTCTTC. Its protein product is CASGLVLGGGYNEQFF.

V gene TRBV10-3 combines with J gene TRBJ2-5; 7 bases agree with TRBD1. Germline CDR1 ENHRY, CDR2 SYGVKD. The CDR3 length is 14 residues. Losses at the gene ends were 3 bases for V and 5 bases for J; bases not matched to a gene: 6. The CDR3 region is CAISDTGAWETQYF. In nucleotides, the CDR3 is TGTGCCATCAGTGATACAGGGGCATGGGAGACCCAGTACTTC.

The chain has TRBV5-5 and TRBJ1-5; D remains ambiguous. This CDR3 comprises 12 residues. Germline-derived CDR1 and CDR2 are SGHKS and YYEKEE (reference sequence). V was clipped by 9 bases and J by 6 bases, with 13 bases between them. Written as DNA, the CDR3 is TGTGCCACCACCGGAGCGGGTCAGCCCCAGCATTTT. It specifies CATTGAGQPQHF.

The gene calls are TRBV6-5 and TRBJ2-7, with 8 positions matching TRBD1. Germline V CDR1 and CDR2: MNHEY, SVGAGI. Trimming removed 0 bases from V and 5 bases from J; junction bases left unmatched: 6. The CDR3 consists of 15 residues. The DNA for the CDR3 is TGTGCCAGCAGTTACTCAGGGACAGGAGGCCACGAGCAGTACTTC. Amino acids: CASSYSGTGGHEQYF.

CDR3 loop: CASAAAGAKDTQYF. The CDR3 nucleotides are TGTGCCAGCGCGGCGGCGGGAGCGAAAGATACGCAGTATTTT. The rearrangement uses TRBV6-4 and TRBJ2-3, with 7 positions matching TRBD2. Trimming at V came to 8 bases and at J to 5 bases, leaving 10 bases not matched to a gene. In germline, CDR1 is MRHNA, CDR2 SNTAGT. The CDR3 is made up of 14 amino acids.

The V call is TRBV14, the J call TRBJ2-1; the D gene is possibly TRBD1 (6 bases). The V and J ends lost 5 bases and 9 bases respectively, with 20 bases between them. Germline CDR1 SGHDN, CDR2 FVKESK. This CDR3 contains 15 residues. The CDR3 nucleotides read TGTGCCAGCAGCTCCGGGACACAGGTGTACGGTGAGCAGTTCTTC. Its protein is CASSSGTQVYGEQFF.

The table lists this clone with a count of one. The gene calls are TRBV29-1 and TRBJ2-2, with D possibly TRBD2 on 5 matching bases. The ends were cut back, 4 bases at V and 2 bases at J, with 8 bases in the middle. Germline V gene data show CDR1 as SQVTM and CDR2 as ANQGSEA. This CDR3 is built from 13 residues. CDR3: CSVVGVNTGELFF. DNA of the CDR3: TGCAGCGTTGTGGGAGTTAACACCGGGGAGCTGTTTTTT.

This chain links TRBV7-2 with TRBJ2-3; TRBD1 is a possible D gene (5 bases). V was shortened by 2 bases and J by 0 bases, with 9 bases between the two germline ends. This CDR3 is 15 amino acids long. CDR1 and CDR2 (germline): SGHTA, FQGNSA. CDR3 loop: CASSLRQSSTDTQYF. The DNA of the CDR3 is TGTGCCAGCAGCTTAAGACAGTCTAGCACAGATACGCAGTATTTT.

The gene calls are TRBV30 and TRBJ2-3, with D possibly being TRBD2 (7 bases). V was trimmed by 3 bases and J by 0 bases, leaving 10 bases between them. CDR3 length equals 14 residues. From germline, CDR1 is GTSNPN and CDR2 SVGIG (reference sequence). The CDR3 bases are TGTGCCTGGAGCCGGGGGGCTAGCACAGATACGCAGTATTTT. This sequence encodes CAWSRGASTDTQYF.

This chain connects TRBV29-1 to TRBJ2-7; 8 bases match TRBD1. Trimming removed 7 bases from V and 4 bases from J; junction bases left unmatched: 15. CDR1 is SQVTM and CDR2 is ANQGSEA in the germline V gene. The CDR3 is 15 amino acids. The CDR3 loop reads CSASPRQGNRYEQYF. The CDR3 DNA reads TGCAGCGCTTCCCCCCGACAGGGGAATAGGTACGAGCAGTACTTC.

The CDR3 bases are TGTGCCAGCAGTTTTCGGGGGACCGGGGAGCTGTTTTTT. Translating it yields CASSFRGTGELFF. J is TRBJ2-2 and V is TRBV28, with a possible D match to TRBD2 (6 bases). The V gene's germline CDR1 is MDHEN and CDR2 SYDVKM. The CDR3 has 13 amino acids. Trimming stripped 3 bases from V and 5 bases from J, with 7 bases between.

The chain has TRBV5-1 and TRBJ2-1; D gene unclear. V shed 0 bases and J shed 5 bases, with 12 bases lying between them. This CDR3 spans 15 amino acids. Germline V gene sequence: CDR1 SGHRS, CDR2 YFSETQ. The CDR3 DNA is TGCGCCAGCAGCTTGGCCCCAGGAACCCACAATGAGCAGTTCTTC. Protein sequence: CASSLAPGTHNEQFF. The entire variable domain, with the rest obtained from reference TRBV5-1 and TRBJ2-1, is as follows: KAGVTQTPRYLIKTRGQQVTLSCSPISGHRSVSWYQQTPGQGLQFLFEYFSETQRNKGNFPGRFSGRQFSNSRSEMNVSTLELGDSALYLCASSLAPGTHNEQFFGPGTRLTVL.

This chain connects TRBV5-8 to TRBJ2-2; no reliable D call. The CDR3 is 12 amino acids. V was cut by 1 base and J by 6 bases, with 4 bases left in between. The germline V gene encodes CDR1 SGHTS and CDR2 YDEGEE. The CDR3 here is CASSLSAGELFF. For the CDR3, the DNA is TGTGCCAGCAGCTTGAGCGCCGGGGAGCTGTTTTTT.